This TCR beta chain was retrieved from a study of blood T cell repertoires in COVID-19. At the level of the study: Some COVID-19 samples were acute and others convalescent; all came from the United States, Italy and Spain.

Everyone who took part was roughly 18 to 100 years old, and they came from about two dozen US areas. How the authors handled the data: Amplified reference gene primers provided the basis for estimating nucleated cell counts. Some clones are missing from TCRdb's copy, which holds only in-frame ones; the method was immunoSEQ multiplex PCR. V and J calls and clone size are copied from that table; D and trimming were computed from the DNA. The repertoire holds 400,000 or so clones, with around 90% as singletons. Trimming cost V 3 bases and J 2 bases, with 8 bases left between them. The CDR3 runs to 13 residues. Per germline, CDR1 SGHNT and CDR2 YYREEE (reference sequence).

The source is a woman aged 40 to 50 with acute COVID-19. V is TRBV5-4 and J is TRBJ1-2; D perhaps matches TRBD1 (6 bases). The sample taken for sequencing was PBMCs or T cells enriched from blood (not recorded which). CDR3 in amino acids: CASSYDRNYGYTF. CDR3 nucleotides: TGTGCCAGCAGCTATGACAGGAACTATGGCTACACCTTC.